The text below deals with one TCR beta chain. Its recognized antigen is unknown. It has no much larger one-base neighbor in the sample; base qualities were not kept. This entry is derived from a study of cytomegalovirus exposure and HLA in healthy donors (dated by TCRdb to about 2017). Notes on the research overall: An earlier analysis of some 600 of the donors reported approximately 300 Gb of sequence data and around 120 million unique TCR beta sequences obtained from about 179 million T cells. Roughly 320 gigabases of sequencing data and approximately 91 million unique TCR sequences made up an early release that covered approximately 650 HLA-typed donors. The genetic ancestry cluster associated with self-reported Caucasian donors included about 84% of the 300 to 450 genotyped donors. The study was designed to test whether signatures of past pathogen exposure could be identified by cataloging public T cell receptors. The study profiled the T cell repertoires of approximately 700 subjects by immunosequencing and related them to cytomegalovirus serostatus. Besides the first cohort of 550 to 750 subjects, a separate validation cohort made up of over 95 different subjects was used. High-throughput TCR immunosequencing, statistical association of individual TCRs with disease status, and machine learning were combined to predict cytomegalovirus infection status. A later analysis re-examined previously published TCR beta repertoires from 610 or so donors and added high-resolution HLA genotyping to investigate patterns of TCR occurrence. Rather than using new phenotypic data, the later analysis identified candidate immune exposures from TCR beta sequences and from how often those sequences occurred across donors. An earlier analysis of 587 of the donors applied high-throughput TCR beta sequencing to assess whether each TCR beta V gene segment acted as functional or pseudogenic. Donor age, sex, ethnicity and CMV serostatus were collected together with the repertoire data. Genome-wide SNP genotypes for about 55% of the roughly 670 donors were used in a later genetic analysis, which treated that subset as a discovery cohort. All discovery cohort repertoires had been generated on a single sequencing platform. Both class I and class II loci were covered by HLA typing, at four-digit resolution. Typing coverage varied by locus: roughly 629-630 donors for A, B, C, DRB1 and DQB1; 522 for DQA1; nearly 610 for DPA1; around 450 for DPB1. Roughly five DR-DQ haplotypes were handled as single units for association and clustering, since linkage in the cohort was strong. Across roughly 420 genotyped donors of the cohort, an average of about 200,000 unique TCR beta nucleotide sequences per donor were sequenced, and 15% to 20% of those sequences were non-productive. Overall study results and their limits: Several of the top co-occurrence clusters appeared to be linked to parvovirus B19, influenza, CMV and Epstein-Barr virus, according to a later analysis. In vitro tests confirmed that a few of the cytomegalovirus-associated TCR beta chains recognize cytomegalovirus antigens. Specific HLA alleles were associated with 16,951 TCR beta sequences at a false discovery rate of 0.05 in a later analysis. This cohort had only TCR beta chains sequenced, and the lack of alpha or paired-chain data limited which features could be detected. An earlier analysis of 450 to 750 of the donors showed that most TCR beta V segments appeared in productive rearrangements either about 90% or about 30% of the time, which broadly matched IMGT annotations. According to a later genetic analysis, donors in an Asian-associated ancestry cluster had fewer N-insertions in productive TCRs than the approximately 700-donor mean. A cluster of highly shared sequence variants was judged likely to represent a technical artifact of the sequencing pipeline. Because HLA typing was unavailable for some donors at each locus, only the typed subset was used in association tests. According to a later analysis, most CMV-associated TCR beta chains appeared to be HLA-restricted, and the HLA associations seemed to be driven largely by CMV exposure. A further reported finding was that TCR beta sequences accurately predicted the HLA-A and HLA-B alleles for most subjects in the first cohort. Linkage disequilibrium might explain the correlated functional status among segregating V segments, but an unknown experimental factor could not be ruled out. The classifier was reported to diagnose cytomegalovirus status with high specificity and sensitivity in both the original cohort and the validation cohort. When HLA alleles, especially DR and DQ, strongly co-occurred, attributing TCR associations to individual alleles was difficult. According to a later analysis, TCR association rates differed among HLA loci, with DRB1 alleles showing the most associated TCRs and HLA-C alleles showing the fewest. Immune exposure information for the cohort was limited to CMV serostatus. The authors suggested that the approach could potentially be extended to other disease states and immunological phenotypes. The presence/absence analyses assumed that sequencing depth was roughly uniform across donors, and that assumption may not be true. Compared with equally common non-associated chains, HLA-associated TCR beta chains in a later analysis were more clonally expanded and had lower generation probabilities. Most TCR sequences were observed very rarely across donors, whereas some public TCRs were present in many individuals. The study gave a list of roughly 150 TCR beta chains associated with cytomegalovirus. Some IMGT-functional V segments, including TRBV6-2 and TRBV6-3, could not be told apart with the 87-base-pair reads, so those segments were excluded. V-gene and J-gene trimming of TCR beta chains was associated with a missense DCLRE1C variant in a later genetic analysis, and the association was replicated in an independent cohort. Because counts were too low, seventeen rarely observed V segments, including chromosome 9 orphons, were excluded from the earlier analysis of several hundred of the donors.

The cohort consisted of 666 healthy bone marrow donors. At the time of sampling, every cohort member was nominally healthy, though immune exposures that went unrecorded were likely present. The donor was CMV seropositive and was included in the group of 250 to 350 seropositive cohort members. A peripheral blood sample was collected from each donor, and TCR beta sequencing was performed on peripheral blood mononuclear cells. The Qiagen DNeasy Blood Extraction Kit was used to extract genomic DNA from the blood cell samples. The library was prepared using the immunoSEQ multiplex PCR assay. For the multiplex PCR, a mixture combining 60 forward primers for TCR Vbeta segments and 13 reverse primers for TCR Jbeta segments was used. A multiplex PCR assay on genomic DNA amplified the CDR3 region of rearranged TCR beta genes. Amplified TCR beta libraries were sequenced as 87-base-pair reads on the Illumina HiSeq System. Per the source publication's procedure: A later analysis counted tens of millions of unique TCR beta chains across the 650 to 800 repertoires, and approximately 11 million of these chains were shared by at least two donors. Raw reads were error-corrected and collapsed into unique sequences with a nearest-neighbor algorithm that merged closely related sequences to remove PCR and sequencing errors. To assign V, D and J gene segments, CDR3 sequences were aligned to IMGT reference sequences. For a sequence to be retained, at least a six-nucleotide match to both a V gene segment and a J gene segment was required. A rearrangement was called productive if the CDR3 had no stop codons and remained in frame with V and J, and every other rearrangement was called non-productive. CDR3 was defined by IMGT convention, running from the second conserved V-encoded cysteine to the conserved J-encoded phenylalanine. In an earlier analysis of more than 550 of the donors, sequences lacking an unambiguous match to a single V gene segment were excluded. In an earlier analysis of roughly 600 of the donors, a V segment was called functional when productive rearrangements were above 56.7%, and segregating when the standard deviation between donors exceeded 5%. A statistical classification framework was developed to diagnose cytomegalovirus status using the catalog of TCR beta chain sequences. V and J gene assignment, in a later analysis, came from comparing TCR nucleotide sequences with IMGT/GENE-DB human TR gene sequences. The TCRdist pipeline was used in a later analysis to assign CDR3 sequences and most-parsimonious VDJ recombination scenarios. In a later analysis, every TCR beta chain was defined by the combination of its CDR3 amino acid sequence and its V-gene family, and reads without a unique V-gene family were dropped. To address suspected cross-contamination and a sequencing artifact, a later analysis removed several hundred highly shared, low-generation-probability nucleotide sequences. In a later analysis, a clonal expansion index for each public chain was calculated from normalized within-repertoire ranks of inferred template counts. In a later analysis, generation probabilities were computed with a VDJ recombination model fitted to out-of-frame rearrangements, and the resulting probabilities were checked against IGoR. A later analysis scored TCR-TCR, TCR-HLA and TCR-CMV co-occurrence with hypergeometric tests, applying a repertoire-size bias correction to TCR pairs. A later analysis estimated false discovery rates by permuting HLA or CMV assignments 20 times. In a later analysis, co-occurring TCRs were grouped with DBSCAN, and TCRdist sequence similarity was added when clustering was performed within HLA-allele-positive subsets. Repertoires with fewer than 30,000 or more than 120,000 public chains were left out of co-occurrence clustering, as were about five repertoires with anomalous nucleotide sharing. Sourced from immuneACCESS, this table was stored by TCRdb with only in-frame sequences that have V and J called. A share of the clones is absent; for the studies checked, an unresolved V gene accounts for under half, and the remainder has no known explanation. V and J calls and clone size are given by that table; D and trimming were obtained from the DNA. The sample includes approximately 280,000 clones, with around 86% observed a single time. The ten top clones hold 3.5% to 4.5% of the sample.

The CDR3, cysteine through phenylalanine, is 15 amino acids long. Kept here is only the CDR3 DNA, which spans 45 bases and is read in frame from base 1. Reading the germline V gene gives CDR1 ENHRY and CDR2 SYGVKD. Trimming takes 5 bases off V and 5 bases off J; junction bases not matched to a gene: 7. The sample was PBMCs. This receptor was taken from a man aged 35 to 55 in good health and CMV-seropositive. This chain is built from TRBV10-3 and TRBJ2-4, and TRBD2 matches 9 of the central bases. The DNA sequence reads TGTGCCATCAGTCCCACAGCGGGAGGACAAAACATTCAGTACTTC. It codes for CAISPTAGGQNIQYF.